This entry lists 8 T cell receptor beta chains sequenced from one sample in a study of blood T cell repertoires in COVID-19. Libraries were prepared by immunoSEQ multiplex PCR; TCRdb keeps only in-frame clonotypes and omits some of them. The repertoire includes a few hundred thousand clones, around 83% of them detected once, and approximately 3.5% sits in the top ten. Source material: peripheral blood. These receptors all come from a woman under 30 with acute or convalescent COVID-19.

This rearrangement joins TRBV2 to TRBJ2-1; 10 positions agree with TRBD2. Germline CDR1 and CDR2: SNHLY and FYNNEI. Trimming took 7 bases from V and 8 from J; bases not matched to a gene: 8. The CDR3 runs to 14 residues. The CDR3 sequence: CASTSGRASDEQFF. For the CDR3, the DNA is TGTGCCAGCACAAGCGGGAGGGCCTCCGATGAGCAGTTCTTC.

The chain recombines TRBV2 with TRBJ1-4, with 8 nucleotides matching TRBD1. Germline assignment: CDR1 SNHLY and CDR2 FYNNEI. This CDR3 region has 17 residues. Trimming removed 4 bases from V and 3 bases from J; junction bases left unmatched: 10. The CDR3 DNA reads TGTGCCAGCAGTGCTGGACAGGGTTTTTCAGCTAATGAAAAACTGTTTTTT. This translates into CASSAGQGFSANEKLFF.

The chain joins TRBV3-1 (or the pseudogene TRBV3-2) to TRBJ1-3, with D perhaps matching TRBD1 (5 bases). CDR3 length equals 15 residues. Trimming removed 1 base at V and 7 bases at J, with 14 bases between. CDR1 and CDR2 (germline): LGHDT, YNNKEL (reference sequence). The CDR3 nucleotides read TGTGCCAGCAGCCAAGGAGGCCCTTCAGGGAACACCATATATTTT. This encodes CASSQGGPSGNTIYF.

The chain has TRBV11-2 and TRBJ1-2, with 8 bases fitting TRBD1. In germline, CDR1 is SGHAT, CDR2 FQNNGV. The CDR3 covers 15 residues. Losses at the gene ends were 4 bases for V and 2 bases for J; bases not matched to a gene: 6. In DNA, the CDR3 is TGTGCCAGCAGCTCCGGACAGGGCCGAAACTATGGCTACACCTTC. Its translation: CASSSGQGRNYGYTF.

In nucleotides, the CDR3 is TGTGCCAGTAGGAACCCTAGCTCCTACAATGAGCAGTTCTTC. This sequence encodes CASRNPSSYNEQFF. The chain couples TRBV19 to TRBJ2-1; D unclear. Germline lookup yields CDR1 LNHDA and CDR2 SQIVND (reference sequence). This CDR3 spans 14 amino acids. The V end was cut by 6 bases, the J end by 0 bases, with 9 bases between. Full variable domain (rest looked up from reference TRBV19 and TRBJ2-1): DGGITQSPKYLFRKEGQNVTLSCEQNLNHDAMYWYRQDPGQGLRLIYYSQIVNDFQKGDIAEGYSVSREKKESFPLTVTSAQKNPTAFYLCASRNPSSYNEQFFGPGTRLTVL.

The chain recombines TRBV15 with TRBJ1-3; TRBD1 is a possible D gene (5 bases). CDR1 LNHNV and CDR2 YYDKDF come from the germline V gene (reference sequence). This CDR3 is 18 amino acids long. The V end lost 1 base, the J end lost 0 bases, and 16 bases lay between the germline ends. In nucleotides, the CDR3 is TGTGCCACCAGCAGAGGGTATTCGACAGCTACCTCTGGAAACACCATATATTTT. Encoded protein: CATSRGYSTATSGNTIYF.

The chain employs TRBV14 and TRBJ2-7; 9 bases match TRBD1. Germline V lookup: CDR1 SGHDN, CDR2 FVKESK. V was pared by 5 bases and J by 2 bases, with 4 bases of the junction left unmatched. This CDR3 region has 14 residues. CDR3 amino acids: CASSIGTGPYEQYF. In DNA form, the CDR3 reads TGTGCCAGCAGCATCGGGACAGGGCCCTACGAGCAGTACTTC. Full variable domain (rest looked up from reference TRBV14 and TRBJ2-7): EAGVTQFPSHSVIEKGQTVTLRCDPISGHDNLYWYRRVMGKEIKFLLHFVKESKQDESGMPNNRFLAERTGGTYSTLKVQPAELEDSGVYFCASSIGTGPYEQYFGPGTRLTVT.

The CDR3 DNA sequence: TGTGCCAGTTCTACCGGGACTACCGCGGAAGGGCAGTACTTC. Translation: CASSTGTTAEGQYF. The V call is TRBV19, the J call TRBJ2-7, with 7 nucleotides matching TRBD2. The CDR3 has 14 amino acids. V shed 8 bases, J shed 9 bases, and the junction held 16 bases outside the gene matches. In germline, CDR1 is LNHDA, CDR2 SQIVND (reference sequence). The full variable domain, in which reference TRBV19 and TRBJ2-7 provide the parts outside the CDR3, is DGGITQSPKYLFRKEGQNVTLSCEQNLNHDAMYWYRQDPGQGLRLIYYSQIVNDFQKGDIAEGYSVSREKKESFPLTVTSAQKNPTAFYLCASSTGTTAEGQYFGPGTRLTVT.